This T cell receptor beta chain was observed in a study of T cells in narcolepsy. On the study more broadly: Patients with NT1 or NT2 and healthy control donors were enrolled.

Study-wide results and caveats: Healthy controls reportedly lacked the autoreactive clonotypes serially found in patients' blood. Same-patient CSF and blood CD4+ T cell clonotypes included HCRT-specific and TRIB2-specific autoreactive ones.

Here immunoSEQ multiplex PCR was the method, and the copy in TCRdb shows in-frame clones only, minus some. In the table there are around 34,000 clones, around 77% of which are singletons. V dropped 0 bases and J dropped 6; count of bases not matched to a gene: 9. The germline V gene encodes CDR1 SGDLS and CDR2 YYNGEE. The CDR3 contains 16 residues. Turning to this clone: What it binds is unknown.

Source material: memory (CD45RA-) CD4+ T cells from blood. The sequence was obtained from a human donor in good health. This chain uses TRBV9 with TRBJ2-1; TRBD1 agrees at 7 bases. CDR3 amino acids: CASSVDGTHRGNEQFF. The CDR3 DNA follows: TGTGCCAGCAGCGTAGATGGGACCCACAGGGGCAATGAGCAGTTCTTC.